The clone carrying this T cell receptor beta chain was counted between two and nine times. Antigen: not known. V was clipped by 0 bases and J by 14 bases; unmatched bases: 7. Germline V gene lookup returns CDR1 MNHNY and CDR2 SVGAGI (reference sequence). The CDR3 is 13 residues long. TCRdb used MiXCR to reprocess the 5' RACE reads, holding one entry per CDR3 protein. The data contain fewer than 400,000 distinct CDR3 sequences, 7% to 9% of them singletons. This sample was taken from a study of CD8 T cells in ankylosing spondylitis. Study-wide points: A TCR beta motif of 8 or 9 highly homologous variants appeared characteristic of ankylosing spondylitis blood.

The TCR sequence derives from a male donor with ankylosing spondylitis. Sequencing was performed on blood, either unsorted or a sorted T cell fraction (not recorded which). The J gene is TRBJ1-5, the V gene TRBV6-6; 7 bases are a match to TRBD1. The CDR3 DNA follows: TGTGCCAGCAGTTACTCGTCCGAGGGACAGAAGCATTTT. This sequence encodes CASSYSSEGQKHF.